These T cell receptor beta chains were read from a single sample in a study of cytotoxic CD8 clonotypes in ibrutinib-treated CLL. Clones were read by immunoSEQ multiplex PCR, and TCRdb kept only the in-frame ones, dropping some. Of approximately 74,000 clones in the sample, around 81% are singletons; the top ten hold roughly 8%. The sample here was PBMCs, taken at disease progression, from a patient treated with ibrutinib. These TCRs come from a human donor with chronic lymphocytic leukemia. CDR3s include the opening cysteine and the closing phenylalanine or tryptophan. The D gene is left open where the match is weak. For some rows the clone size is stated as once, few or many, or as a class when expanded; others skip it.

v_call	clone_size	j_call	d_call	cdr3_nt	cdr3_aa
TRBV4-1	-	TRBJ2-4	-	TGCGCCAGCAGCCAAGACCCAGGCGGACCAGCCAAAAACATTCAGTACTTC	CASSQDPGGPAKNIQYF
TRBV7-2	-	TRBJ2-3	-	TGTGCCAGCAGCTTAGGCGTTTCTGGCACAGATACGCAGTATTTT	CASSLGVSGTDTQYF
TRBV28	-	TRBJ2-7	-	TGTGCCAGCAGTTTTCGAGTCTCCTACGAGCAGTACTTC	CASSFRVSYEQYF
TRBV30	few	TRBJ1-5	-	TGTGCCTGGACGAGCAGGGACAATCAGCCCCAGCATTTT	CAWTSRDNQPQHF
TRBV9	-	TRBJ1-1	-	TGTGCCAGCAGCGAAGATCTTGGACAGCCGAACACTGAAGCTTTCTTT	CASSEDLGQPNTEAFF
TRBV11-2	-	TRBJ2-7	TRBD2	TGTGCCAGCAGCTTAGCGCTTAGCGGGAGGTCCTACGAGCAGTACTTC	CASSLALSGRSYEQYF
TRBV9	-	TRBJ2-5	-	TGTGCCAGCAGCGCCCGGGACGGCCGCCAAGAGACCCAGTACTTC	CASSARDGRQETQYF
TRBV9	-	TRBJ1-1	TRBD1	TGTGCCAGCAGCGCGCAACAGGGGATTTCGGCTTTCTTT	CASSAQQGISAFF
TRBV18	once	TRBJ1-1	-	TGTGCCAGCTCACCACAGGTCCAGAACACTGAAGCTTTCTTT	CASSPQVQNTEAFF
TRBV10-3	-	TRBJ2-6	-	TGTGCCATCAGTGTTTTTCCCTCTGGGGCCAACGTCCTGACTTTC	CAISVFPSGANVLTF
TRBV4-2	-	TRBJ2-7	TRBD2	TGTGCCAGCAGCCCGGGGGGGAGCTCCTACGAGCAGTACTTC	CASSPGGSSYEQYF
TRBV30	-	TRBJ1-3	-	TGTGCCTGGAGTCTAGGGGGCTCTGGAAACACCATATATTTT	CAWSLGGSGNTIYF
TRBV4-2	-	TRBJ2-2	-	TGTGCCAGCAGCTCGAACGAGGGGCGGAACACCGGGGAGCTGTTTTTT	CASSSNEGRNTGELFF
TRBV5-6	few	TRBJ1-2	-	TGTGCCAGCAGCTTGACGAACAGGGTTGGCTACACCTTC	CASSLTNRVGYTF
TRBV28	-	TRBJ2-7	-	TGTGCCAGCAGTAATGCGGGGCGTCGCGAGCAGTACTTC	CASSNAGRREQYF
TRBV5-4	-	TRBJ2-3	-	TGTGCCAGCAGATATCGACAGGAGACGGATACGCAGTATTTT	CASRYRQETDTQYF
TRBV6-1	-	TRBJ2-7	TRBD1	TGTGCCAGCAGTGGGGGACAGGGATCCCCTTACGAGCAGTACTTC	CASSGGQGSPYEQYF